This paragraph covers one T cell receptor beta chain sequence. The antigen is undetermined. The sample comes from a study of lymphopenia after photon versus proton radiotherapy. General study results and limits: Survival link was tested only in deceased patients; proton benefit remains a possibility.

Libraries were prepared by immunoSEQ multiplex PCR; TCRdb keeps only in-frame clonotypes and omits some of them. Among about 18,000 clones listed, about 92% were seen once. This material consisted of peripheral blood, taken from a patient treated with photon-based radiotherapy. The sequence derives from a middle-aged woman with cholangiocarcinoma.

The CDR3 protein is CASSQEALQETQYF. As DNA, the CDR3 is TGTGCCAGCAGCCAAGAGGCTCTCCAAGAGACCCAGTACTTC. The chain employs TRBV14 and TRBJ2-5; no firm D call. Germline CDR1 is SGHDN and CDR2 is FVKESK. The CDR3 has 14 residues. Deletions cut 0 bases from V and 1 base from J, with 6 bases between.